Listed here is a single T cell receptor beta chain. Its antigen remains unidentified. This sample is part of a study of OX40 agonist ivuxolimab in advanced cancers. Study-level background: Recorded diagnoses for dose-escalation patients were hepatocellular carcinoma, melanoma, renal cell or head and neck cancer. A male proportion of over 70% was recorded, with mean age 60 years and range roughly 23 to 90. Study-wide points: More expanded clones were found, on average, in CD8+ than in CD4+ T cells.

Autoimmune disease history or systemic immunosuppression disqualified patients. Assay used: immunoSEQ multiplex PCR; TCRdb lists only in-frame clones, some missing. The data contain 15,000 to 20,000 clones, approximately 82% of them singletons. The sample was CD4+ or CD8+ T cells sorted from blood, taken in a trial of the OX40 agonist ivuxolimab. The origin of this receptor is an adult with an advanced solid tumor such as melanoma, head and neck, liver or kidney cancer.

CDR3 protein: CASSSRLASYEQYF. The DNA for the CDR3 is TGTGCCAGCAGCTCTCGACTAGCCTCCTACGAGCAGTACTTC. The chain combines TRBV13 with TRBJ2-7; the match to TRBD2 covers 7 bases. V dropped 4 bases and J dropped 0; count of bases not matched to a gene: 3. This CDR3 contains 14 residues. The germline V gene encodes CDR1 PRHDT and CDR2 FYEKMQ (reference sequence).